The sequence of this TCR beta chain was determined in a study of blood T cell repertoires in COVID-19. How the authors handled the data: Amplifying reference gene primers gave estimates of nucleated cell counts. The table came from immunoSEQ multiplex PCR; TCRdb's copy has only in-frame clones and leaves some out. V and J calls and clone size follow that table, whereas D and trimming were derived from the DNA. Altogether roughly 200,000 clones are present, 75% to 85% being singletons, with the ten largest covering about 11%. V shed 9 bases and J 3 bases; nucleotides not matched to a gene: 7. CDR1 and CDR2 from the germline V gene are SGHDN and FVKESK. The CDR3 is 13 residues long.

This sequence joins TRBV14 and TRBJ1-1, with 7 bases matching TRBD1. Source material: peripheral blood. The source of this sequence is a woman aged 40 to 55 with COVID-19, enrolled during active disease. CDR3 in DNA: TGTGCCAGTTCTAGACAGGGCTACACTGAAGCTTTCTTT. Protein product: CASSRQGYTEAFF.